Here is one T cell receptor (beta chain) with its context. The data were produced by immunoSEQ multiplex PCR, yet TCRdb's version contains in-frame clones alone and is incomplete. This table has 75,000 to 95,000 clones, 70% to 85% appearing once. This record belongs to a study of blood T cell repertoires in COVID-19. Germline-derived CDR1 and CDR2 are MDHEN and SYDVKM. V was cut by 1 base and J by 0 bases, with 12 bases left in between. The CDR3 spans 16 residues. The clonotype was recovered from a man between 60 and 75 years old with acute or convalescent COVID-19. Sequencing was performed on peripheral blood. This chain uses TRBV28 with TRBJ1-1; D not resolved. CDR3 in DNA: TGTGCCAGCAGTTTATCATTAGAGGGTTTGAACACTGAAGCTTTCTTT. Protein product: CASSLSLEGLNTEAFF.